This T cell receptor beta chain comes out of a study of tumor and adjacent non-tumor tissue in lung cancer. Study details: Samples averaged about 3.8 million productive TCRbeta reads each. Study results and caveats: In normal lung, the top 100 clones were significantly more dominant than in tumor.

RNA was extracted from bulk tissue without any cell sorting. In its sample, this clonotype was seen a few times. Its antigen is still unknown. Three rounds of nested PCR, following a modified ARM-PCR protocol, produced the TCRbeta library. TCRdb redid the calling of the multiplex PCR reads with MiXCR, one entry per CDR3 protein. The sample includes about 140,000 distinct CDR3 sequences, 60% to 70% of them seen just once. Germline CDR1 and CDR2: SGHNT and YYREEE (reference sequence). Trimming removed 1 base from V and 3 bases from J, with 7 bases in between. The CDR3 is 13 residues long. This clonotype originated in a man aged 55-75 years with small cell lung cancer. The chain is built from TRBV5-4 and TRBJ1-2, with D unresolved. The specimen was lung tumor tissue. The CDR3 here is CASSLLTDYGYTF. The CDR3 DNA is TGTGCCAGCAGCTTGCTTACAGACTATGGCTACACCTTC. The full variable domain, rest sourced from reference TRBV5-4 and TRBJ1-2, is ETGVTQSPTHLIKTRGQQVTLRCSSQSGHNTVSWYQQALGQGPQFIFQYYREEENGRGNFPPRFSGLQFPNYSSELNVNALELDDSALYLCASSLLTDYGYTFGSGTRLTVV.